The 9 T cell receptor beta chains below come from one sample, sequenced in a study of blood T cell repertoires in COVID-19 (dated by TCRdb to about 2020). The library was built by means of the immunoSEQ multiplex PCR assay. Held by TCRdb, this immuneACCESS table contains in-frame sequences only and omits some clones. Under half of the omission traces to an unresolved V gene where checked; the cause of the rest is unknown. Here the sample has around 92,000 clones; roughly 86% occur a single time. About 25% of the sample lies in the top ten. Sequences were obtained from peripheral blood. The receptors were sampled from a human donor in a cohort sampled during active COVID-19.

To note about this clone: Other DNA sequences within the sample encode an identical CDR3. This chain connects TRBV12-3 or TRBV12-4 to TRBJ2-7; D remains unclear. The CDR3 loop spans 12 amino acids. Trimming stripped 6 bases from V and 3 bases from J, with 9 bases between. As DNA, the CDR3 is TGTGCCAGCAGCCCATCGAGCTACGAGCAGTACTTC. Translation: CASSPSSYEQYF.

In DNA, the CDR3 is TGTGCCAGCAGCTTAGCAGGACAGTCCTACAATGAGCAGTTCTTC. Its protein is CASSLAGQSYNEQFF. The chain carries TRBV7-2 and TRBJ2-1; the D gene is possibly TRBD1 (6 bases). The CDR3 contains 15 residues. Germline-derived CDR1 and CDR2 are SGHTA and FQGNSA. V dropped 0 bases and J dropped 1 base, with 7 bases sitting between them.

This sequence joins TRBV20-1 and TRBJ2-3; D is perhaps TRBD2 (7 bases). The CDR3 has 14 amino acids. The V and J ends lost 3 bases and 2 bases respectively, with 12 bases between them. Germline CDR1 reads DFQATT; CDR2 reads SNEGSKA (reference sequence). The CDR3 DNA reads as TGCAGTGCTAGTTTGCGGGGGCCCACAGATACGCAGTATTTT. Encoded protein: CSASLRGPTDTQYF.

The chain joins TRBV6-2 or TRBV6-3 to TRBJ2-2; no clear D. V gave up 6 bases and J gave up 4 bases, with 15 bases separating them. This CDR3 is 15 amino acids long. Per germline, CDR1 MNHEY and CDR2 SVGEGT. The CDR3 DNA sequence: TGTGCCAGCAGCCCATCGTACCCGAGCACCGGGGAGCTGTTTTTT. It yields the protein CASSPSYPSTGELFF.

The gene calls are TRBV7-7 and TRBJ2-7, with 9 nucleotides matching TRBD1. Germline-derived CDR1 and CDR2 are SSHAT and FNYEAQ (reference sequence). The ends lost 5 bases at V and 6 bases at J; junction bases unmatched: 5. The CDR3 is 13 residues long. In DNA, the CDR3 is TGTGCCAGCAGCCGCGACAGGGGGAGCGAGCAGTACTTC. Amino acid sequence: CASSRDRGSEQYF.

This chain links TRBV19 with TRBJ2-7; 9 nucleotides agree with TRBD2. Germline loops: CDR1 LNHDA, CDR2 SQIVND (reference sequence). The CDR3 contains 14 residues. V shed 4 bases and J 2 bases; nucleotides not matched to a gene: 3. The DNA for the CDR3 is TGTGCCAGTAGTACAGCGGGAGGCGCCTACGAGCAGTACTTC. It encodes CASSTAGGAYEQYF.

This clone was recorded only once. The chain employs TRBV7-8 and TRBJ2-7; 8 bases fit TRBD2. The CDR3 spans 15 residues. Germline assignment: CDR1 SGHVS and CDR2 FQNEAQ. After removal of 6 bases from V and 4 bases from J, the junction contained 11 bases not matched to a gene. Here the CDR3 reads CASSQTAGVGYEQYF. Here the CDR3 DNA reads TGTGCCAGCAGTCAGACAGCGGGAGTTGGGTACGAGCAGTACTTC.

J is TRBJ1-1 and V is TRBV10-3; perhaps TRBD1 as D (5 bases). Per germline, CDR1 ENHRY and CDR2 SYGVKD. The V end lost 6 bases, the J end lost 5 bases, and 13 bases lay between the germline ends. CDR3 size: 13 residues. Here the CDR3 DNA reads TGTGCCATCAGGGACGGGGCGGGGACTGAAGCTTTCTTT. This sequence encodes CAIRDGAGTEAFF.

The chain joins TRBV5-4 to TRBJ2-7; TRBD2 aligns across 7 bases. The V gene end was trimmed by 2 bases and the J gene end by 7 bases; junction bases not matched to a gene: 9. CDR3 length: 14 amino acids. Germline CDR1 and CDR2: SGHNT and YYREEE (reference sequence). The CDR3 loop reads CASSFRGDTEEQYF. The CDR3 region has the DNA TGTGCCAGCAGCTTTCGGGGGGATACCGAGGAGCAGTACTTC.